Here is one T cell receptor beta chain with its context. This entry is derived from a study of early T cells in non-severe SARS-CoV-2 infection. V dropped 4 bases and J dropped 6; count of bases not matched to a gene: 3. The CDR3 totals 12 residues. Unique molecular identifier tags were affixed to discrete cDNA molecules. TCRdb re-called the 5' RACE reads through MiXCR, storing one row per CDR3 protein. The sample lists 70,000 to 85,000 distinct CDR3 sequences; 12% were seen once. The gene calls are TRBV23-1 and TRBJ2-7; 7 nucleotides match TRBD2. TRBV23-1 falls under the ORF class, with uncertain function. Sequenced input: whole blood. This clonotype was sampled from an adult who was a healthcare worker with PCR-confirmed SARS-CoV-2 infection or an uninfected control (not recorded which). CDR3 sequence (DNA): TGCGCCAGCAGTCTTGGGAGGGCCGAGCAGTACTTC. Its translation: CASSLGRAEQYF.